Following are 22 T cell receptor beta chains from one sample sequenced in a study of OX40 agonist ivuxolimab in advanced cancers. Here immunoSEQ multiplex PCR was the method, and the copy in TCRdb shows in-frame clones only, minus some. The sample contains 69,000 or so clones, around 84% of which appear only once. The sample here was CD4+ or CD8+ T cells sorted from blood, taken in a trial of the OX40 agonist ivuxolimab. Receptor source: an adult with an advanced solid tumor such as melanoma, head and neck, liver or kidney cancer.

In nucleotides, the CDR3 is TGTGCCAGCAGTGCCGTGACAGGGACTAATGAAAAACTGTTTTTT. Its translation: CASSAVTGTNEKLFF. V and J are TRBV2 and TRBJ1-4; 7 nucleotides agree with TRBD1. Germline-derived CDR1 and CDR2 are SNHLY and FYNNEI. The J segment lost 2 bases and the V segment lost 4 bases, leaving 4 bases of the junction unmatched. This CDR3 has 15 amino acids. Combining the CDR3 with reference TRBV2 and TRBJ1-4 gives the whole variable domain EPEVTQTPSHQVTQMGQEVILRCVPISNHLYFYWYRQILGQKVEFLVSFYNNEISEKSEIFDDQFSVERPDGSNFTLKIRSTKLEDSAMYFCASSAVTGTNEKLFFGSGTQLSVL.

The chain links TRBV7-2 to TRBJ2-7; 8 nucleotides align to TRBD2. Germline V gene data show CDR1 as SGHTA and CDR2 as FQGNSA. This CDR3 is 15 amino acids long. The V and J ends lost 5 bases and 2 bases, in that order; junction bases with no gene match: 8. CDR3 nucleotides: TGTGCCAGCAGCCTCGCGGGGGGCCTCGCCTACGAGCAGTACTTC. Translated, it gives CASSLAGGLAYEQYF. Based on the CDR3 plus reference TRBV7-2 and TRBJ2-7, the full variable domain is GAGVSQSPSNKVTEKGKDVELRCDPISGHTALYWYRQSLGQGLEFLIYFQGNSAPDKSGLPSDRFSAERTGGSVSTLTIQRTQQEDSAVYLCASSLAGGLAYEQYFGPGTRLTVT.

The chain couples TRBV2 to TRBJ1-4, with TRBD1 matching over 8 bases. CDR3 length: 15 amino acids. The V gene's germline CDR1 is SNHLY and CDR2 FYNNEI. Unmatched junction bases numbered 2, after V lost 5 bases and J lost 0 bases. The CDR3 DNA reads TGTGCCAGCAGTTCGGACAGGGCAACTAATGAAAAACTGTTTTTT. Its translation: CASSSDRATNEKLFF.

This chain connects TRBV19 to TRBJ2-1; 8 nucleotides match TRBD2. The CDR3 runs 14 residues. CDR1 and CDR2 (germline): LNHDA, SQIVND (reference sequence). Trimming at V came to 5 bases and at J to 2 bases, leaving 2 bases not matched to a gene. The CDR3 sequence is CASSFSGAYNEQFF. Written as DNA, the CDR3 is TGTGCCAGTAGTTTTAGCGGGGCCTACAATGAGCAGTTCTTC.

CDR3: CASSSMGGNQPQHF. The DNA of the CDR3 is TGCGCCAGCAGTTCTATGGGGGGCAATCAGCCCCAGCATTTT. The chain joins TRBV5-1 to TRBJ1-5; tentatively, D is TRBD1 (5 bases). V was shortened by 5 bases and J by 2 bases, with 11 bases between the two germline ends. Germline V gene data show CDR1 as SGHRS and CDR2 as YFSETQ. CDR3 size: 14 residues.

The chain couples TRBV18 to TRBJ2-3; 7 positions agree with TRBD1. The germline gives CDR1 KGHSH, CDR2 LQKENI. J gave up 1 base and V 2 bases, and 3 bases lay outside the gene matches. The CDR3 has 15 amino acids. CDR3 protein: CASSPYGQGTDTQYF. CDR3 nucleotides: TGTGCCAGCTCACCATATGGACAGGGCACAGATACGCAGTATTTT. The full variable domain, with the rest looked up from reference TRBV18 and TRBJ2-3, is NAGVMQNPRHLVRRRGQEARLRCSPMKGHSHVYWYRQLPEEGLKFMVYLQKENIIDESGMPKERFSAEFPKEGPSILRIQQVVRGDSAAYFCASSPYGQGTDTQYFGPGTRLTVL.

The chain combines TRBV4-2 with TRBJ2-3, with a tentative D call TRBD2 (7 bases). CDR3 size: 17 residues. The V end lost 0 bases, the J end lost 1 base, and 14 bases lay between the germline ends. Germline CDR1 and CDR2: LGHNA and YNFKEQ. The CDR3 loop is CASSQEGMGGRTDTQYF. CDR3 DNA sequence: TGTGCCAGCAGCCAAGAGGGTATGGGGGGGCGCACAGATACGCAGTATTTT.

This sequence joins TRBV19 and TRBJ1-1, with D tentatively TRBD1 (5 bases). With 7 bases removed from V and 1 base from J, the gap between germline ends came to 13 bases. The CDR3 totals 14 residues. The V gene's germline CDR1 is LNHDA and CDR2 SQIVND (reference sequence). The CDR3 is CASTPGRQNTEAFF. The CDR3 DNA reads TGTGCCAGTACCCCGGGACGGCAGAACACTGAAGCTTTCTTT.

This chain joins TRBV5-1 and TRBJ2-7, with 13 bases lining up with TRBD2. Germline CDR1 SGHRS, CDR2 YFSETQ. The V segment lost 5 bases and the J segment 6 bases; nucleotides outside the gene matches: 8. This CDR3 comprises 15 residues. The CDR3 DNA is TGCGCCAGCAGATTAGGGACTAGCGGGGATGTCGAGCAGTACTTC. Its protein is CASRLGTSGDVEQYF.

The V and J genes are TRBV5-6 and TRBJ1-4; unclear D gene. The CDR3 runs to 15 residues. V shed 0 bases and J shed 8 bases, with 14 bases lying between them. CDR1 and CDR2 from the germline V gene are SGHDT and YYEEEE. The CDR3 bases are TGTGCCAGCAGCTTGGGCGATCCCTTAGGGGAAAAACTGTTTTTT. The encoded protein is CASSLGDPLGEKLFF. Full variable domain (remainder filled in from reference TRBV5-6 and TRBJ1-4): DAGVTQSPTHLIKTRGQQVTLRCSPKSGHDTVSWYQQALGQGPQFIFQYYEEEERQRGNFPDRFSGHQFPNYSSELNVNALLLGDSALYLCASSLGDPLGEKLFFGSGTQLSVL.

This clone was picked up one time. The J gene is TRBJ1-1, the V gene TRBV2, with TRBD1 as a possible D gene (5 bases). The CDR3 runs 13 residues. The ends were cut back, 7 bases at V and 4 bases at J, with 13 bases in the middle. Germline-derived CDR1 and CDR2 are SNHLY and FYNNEI. CDR3: CASIRGGSTEAFF. In nucleotides, the CDR3 is TGTGCCAGCATACGGGGGGGAAGCACTGAAGCTTTCTTT.

V and J are TRBV7-9 and TRBJ1-3; no definite D call. CDR3 size: 17 residues. Germline-derived CDR1 and CDR2 are SEHNR and FQNEAQ (reference sequence). V was trimmed by 6 bases and J by 4 bases, leaving 22 bases between them. CDR3 protein: CASRSRESILPGNTIYF. CDR3 bases: TGTGCCAGCAGGTCCCGGGAGTCAATTCTCCCCGGAAACACCATATATTTT. Using reference TRBV7-9 and TRBJ1-3 for the parts outside the CDR3, the full variable domain is DTGVSQNPRHKITKRGQNVTFRCDPISEHNRLYWYRQTLGQGPEFLTYFQNEAQLEKSRLLSDRFSAERPKGSFSTLEIQRTEQGDSAMYLCASRSRESILPGNTIYFGEGSWLTVV.

The chain uses TRBV7-2 and TRBJ1-2; weak D call: TRBD1 (5 bases). Per the germline V gene, CDR1 is SGHTA and CDR2 is FQGNSA. V was cut by 5 bases and J by 7 bases, with 29 bases left in between. This CDR3 has 18 residues. CDR3 residues: CASSPPEGPRSGLRGYTF. The CDR3 coding sequence is TGTGCCAGCAGCCCCCCAGAGGGACCCCGGTCGGGATTGCGTGGCTACACCTTC.

This clone appeared a few times. V gene TRBV18 combines with J gene TRBJ2-1; D gene ambiguous. This CDR3 is built from 12 residues. Germline V gene data show CDR1 as KGHSH and CDR2 as LQKENI. Trimming took 5 bases from V and 10 from J, leaving 12 bases between them. The CDR3 here is CASSTRTGEQFF. The DNA for the CDR3 is TGTGCCAGCTCAACGCGGACGGGCGAGCAGTTCTTC.

V gene TRBV28 combines with J gene TRBJ1-3; 9 nucleotides line up with TRBD1. Trimming took 2 bases from V and 4 from J; bases not matched to a gene: 6. CDR3 size: 16 residues. CDR1 is MDHEN, CDR2 SYDVKM, per germline. The CDR3 DNA follows: TGTGCCAGCAGTTTAGGGGGGACAGGGTCGGGAAACACCATATATTTT. Translating gives CASSLGGTGSGNTIYF.

V gene TRBV11-2 combines with J gene TRBJ1-2, with D unresolved. This CDR3 has 11 residues. Germline V gene lookup returns CDR1 SGHAT and CDR2 FQNNGV. V lost 1 base and J 5 bases, leaving 2 bases between the germline ends. CDR3 protein: CASSLGYGYTF. The CDR3 DNA reads TGTGCCAGCAGCTTAGGATATGGCTACACCTTC.

The V call is TRBV7-2, the J call TRBJ2-2, with D possibly being TRBD1 (6 bases). Trimming took off 5 bases at V and 1 base at J, with 11 bases between the two ends. CDR1 SGHTA and CDR2 FQGNSA come from the germline V gene. CDR3 length: 15 amino acids. The CDR3 nucleotides are TGTGCCAGCAGCCCTGACAGGCTGAACACCGGGGAGCTGTTTTTT. Its protein is CASSPDRLNTGELFF.

The genes are TRBV7-2 and TRBJ1-5; TRBD1 matches 8 bases. CDR1 and CDR2 (germline): SGHTA, FQGNSA. V trimming: 6 bases; J trimming: 2 bases; junction bases outside the gene matches: 6. The CDR3 spans 15 residues. CDR3 bases: TGTGCCAGCAGTCCAGGGGGCGTAGGCAATCAGCCCCAGCATTTT. Translating it yields CASSPGGVGNQPQHF.

The rearrangement links TRBV6-1 to TRBJ2-4; D perhaps matches TRBD2 (5 bases). This CDR3 comprises 15 residues. Germline values: CDR1 MNHNS, CDR2 SASEGT. Between the trimmed V and J ends, which lost 7 bases and 0 bases, there was a span of 13 bases. The CDR3 sequence: CASTFSVLAKNIQYF. The CDR3 DNA reads TGTGCCAGCACCTTTAGCGTCCTAGCCAAAAACATTCAGTACTTC.

The J gene is TRBJ2-2, the V gene TRBV28; tentative D call: TRBD1 (6 bases). V lost 3 bases to trimming and J lost 0 bases, with 8 bases between them. Germline-derived CDR1 and CDR2 are MDHEN and SYDVKM. This CDR3 contains 15 residues. In DNA form, the CDR3 reads TGTGCCAGCAGTTTCGAGGGGGCGAACACCGGGGAGCTGTTTTTT. This codes for CASSFEGANTGELFF.

The V call is TRBV7-9, the J call TRBJ2-5; 7 bases align to TRBD1. Germline CDR1 is SEHNR and CDR2 is FQNEAQ (reference sequence). V lost 5 bases, J lost 4 bases, and 7 bases stayed unmatched. The CDR3 runs 14 residues. CDR3 region: CASSRQGVIETQYF. CDR3 sequence (DNA): TGTGCCAGCAGCCGACAGGGTGTAATAGAGACCCAGTACTTC.

This sequence joins TRBV18 and TRBJ2-7; maybe TRBD1 (6 bases). V gave up 2 bases and J gave up 3 bases, with 11 bases separating them. This CDR3 spans 14 amino acids. Germline CDR1 reads KGHSH; CDR2 reads LQKENI. CDR3 protein: CASSPSGQNYEQYF. The CDR3 DNA follows: TGTGCCAGCTCACCAAGCGGACAGAACTACGAGCAGTACTTC. The variable domain in full, with the rest retrieved from reference TRBV18 and TRBJ2-7, is NAGVMQNPRHLVRRRGQEARLRCSPMKGHSHVYWYRQLPEEGLKFMVYLQKENIIDESGMPKERFSAEFPKEGPSILRIQQVVRGDSAAYFCASSPSGQNYEQYFGPGTRLTVT.